Below, 25 T cell receptor beta chains from the same sample are listed, as sequenced in a study of blood T cell repertoires in COVID-19. Produced via immunoSEQ multiplex PCR; TCRdb's table is partial and in-frame only. The sample yields about 140,000 clones, 87% seen once. The sample consisted of peripheral blood. These TCRs come from a human donor in a cohort sampled during active COVID-19.

The rearrangement uses TRBV4-1 and TRBJ2-1, with TRBD2 matching over 9 bases. This CDR3 has 17 residues. The junction had 6 bases not matched to a gene; V was cut back by 3 bases and J by 0 bases. Germline CDR1 is MGHRA and CDR2 is YSYEKL. The CDR3 sequence: CASSHGLAKSSYNEQFF. The CDR3 DNA follows: TGCGCCAGCAGCCACGGACTAGCGAAGAGCTCCTACAATGAGCAGTTCTTC.

The chain recombines TRBV5-4 with TRBJ2-5; 9 bases agree with TRBD2. Trimming at V came to 4 bases and at J to 5 bases, leaving 12 bases not matched to a gene. Per germline, CDR1 SGHNT and CDR2 YYREEE (reference sequence). This CDR3 spans 16 amino acids. Written as DNA, the CDR3 is TGTGCCAGCAGCCCGATCCGGGGTAGCGGGAGTGAGACCCAGTACTTC. The encoded protein is CASSPIRGSGSETQYF.

CDR3 protein: CASSGTGDQPQHF. The CDR3 coding sequence is TGTGCCAGCAGCGGGACAGGGGATCAGCCCCAGCATTTT. The chain combines TRBV6-5 with TRBJ1-5; the match to TRBD1 covers 10 bases. This CDR3 has 13 amino acids. CDR1 is MNHEY and CDR2 is SVGAGI in the germline V gene. Losses at the gene ends were 6 bases for V and 5 bases for J; bases not matched to a gene: 1.

Points on this clone: Other DNA sequences in the same sample also yield this CDR3. The V and J genes are TRBV24-1 and TRBJ1-5, with 7 bases identical to TRBD1. Germline V gene data show CDR1 as KGHDR and CDR2 as SFDVKD. V lost 4 bases, J lost 4 bases, and 9 bases stayed unmatched. The CDR3 totals 16 residues. The CDR3 DNA follows: TGTGCCACCAGTGACCCACGACAGGGCAATAATCAGCCCCAGCATTTT. Protein sequence: CATSDPRQGNNQPQHF.

This sequence joins TRBV28 and TRBJ2-5; the D gene is possibly TRBD2 (6 bases). Germline CDR1 reads MDHEN; CDR2 reads SYDVKM. The V and J ends lost 6 bases and 2 bases respectively, with 16 bases between them. This CDR3 spans 15 amino acids. The CDR3 sequence: CASSLAPRGQETQYF. CDR3 sequence (DNA): TGTGCCAGCAGCCTAGCGCCTAGGGGTCAAGAGACCCAGTACTTC.

This chain connects TRBV2 to TRBJ1-5, with unresolved D. Germline V lookup: CDR1 SNHLY, CDR2 FYNNEI. V was trimmed by 2 bases and J by 4 bases, leaving 15 bases between them. The CDR3 length is 16 residues. The CDR3 sequence is CASSEMGSAGNQPQHF. Here the CDR3 DNA reads TGTGCCAGCAGTGAAATGGGTTCCGCCGGGAATCAGCCCCAGCATTTT.

The chain recombines TRBV6-4 with TRBJ2-3; 7 bases agree with TRBD2. The germline V gene has CDR1 MRHNA and CDR2 SNTAGT. V trimming: 6 bases; J trimming: 2 bases; junction bases outside the gene matches: 5. CDR3 length: 14 amino acids. Here the CDR3 reads CASSPSGTTDTQYF. The CDR3 DNA reads as TGTGCCAGCAGCCCAAGCGGGACCACAGATACGCAGTATTTT.

The chain employs TRBV9 and TRBJ1-1, with a weak D call TRBD1 (6 bases). In germline, CDR1 is SGDLS, CDR2 YYNGEE. Trimming shortened V by 3 bases and J by 6 bases, and 18 bases separated the two germline ends. The CDR3 contains 15 residues. The CDR3 reads CASSDFRGAGPEAFF. CDR3 nucleotides: TGTGCCAGCAGCGACTTCAGGGGAGCAGGGCCTGAAGCTTTCTTT.

The chain combines TRBV28 with TRBJ2-7; 7 nucleotides align to TRBD1. Germline CDR1 is MDHEN and CDR2 is SYDVKM. Unmatched junction bases numbered 7, after V lost 6 bases and J lost 2 bases. The CDR3 consists of 14 residues. CDR3 DNA sequence: TGTGCCAGCAGGGTACAGGGGCGAGCCTACGAGCAGTACTTC. This translates into CASRVQGRAYEQYF.

The chain employs TRBV28 and TRBJ2-1, with TRBD1 matching 9 bases. This CDR3 is 14 amino acids long. Germline V lookup: CDR1 MDHEN, CDR2 SYDVKM. Trimming took 6 bases from V and 6 from J; bases not matched to a gene: 6. The CDR3 nucleotides read TGTGCCAGCAGCTTAAGACAGGGGGGCAATGAGCAGTTCTTC. This encodes CASSLRQGGNEQFF.

V usage is TRBV6-6 and J usage is TRBJ1-6; D remains unclear. From germline, CDR1 is MNHNY and CDR2 SVGAGI (reference sequence). CDR3 size: 14 residues. Deletions cut 2 bases from V and 9 bases from J, with 11 bases between. Here the CDR3 DNA reads TGTGCCAGCAGTTACAAAGGAGGGCGTTCACCCCTCCACTTT. It yields the protein CASSYKGGRSPLHF.

In nucleotides, the CDR3 is TGTGCCAGCAGTTTGGAAAACAGGGCGAAAAGGAACACCTTC. It translates to CASSLENRAKRNTF. The chain is built from TRBV28 and TRBJ1-2; weak D call: TRBD1 (6 bases). The CDR3 is 14 amino acids. V was pared by 3 bases and J by 12 bases, with 20 bases between. Germline-derived CDR1 and CDR2 are MDHEN and SYDVKM.

This clone was found once. The rearrangement uses TRBV6-5 and TRBJ2-7; tentatively, D is TRBD1 (5 bases). Germline V gives CDR1 MNHEY, CDR2 SVGAGI. The CDR3 is made up of 12 amino acids. Trimming removed 11 bases at V and 3 bases at J, with 14 bases between. CDR3 sequence: CAGLTVRYEQYF. In DNA form, the CDR3 reads TGTGCCGGGTTGACAGTTCGCTACGAGCAGTACTTC.

CDR3 sequence: CAISNSGSFREQYF. CDR3 DNA sequence: TGTGCCATCAGCAACAGCGGGAGTTTCCGGGAGCAGTACTTC. The chain recombines TRBV10-3 with TRBJ2-7; 8 bases match TRBD2. V gave up 6 bases and J gave up 7 bases; unmatched junction bases: 11. Germline V CDR1 and CDR2: ENHRY, SYGVKD. CDR3 length: 14 residues.

The chain employs TRBV24-1 and TRBJ2-7, with D tentatively TRBD2 (5 bases). This CDR3 has 12 residues. The ends were cut back, 8 bases at V and 8 bases at J, with 15 bases in the middle. Germline values: CDR1 KGHDR, CDR2 SFDVKD. In nucleotides, the CDR3 is TGTGCCACCACATACCCCGCGGGCAAGCAGTACTTC. This codes for CATTYPAGKQYF.

V usage is TRBV28 and J usage is TRBJ2-7; 7 nucleotides line up with TRBD1. Germline V gene sequence: CDR1 MDHEN, CDR2 SYDVKM. V lost 3 bases and J lost 2; bases outside the gene matches: 4. The CDR3 sequence is 14 residues long. CDR3 nucleotide sequence: TGTGCCAGCAGTTTGACGGGACAGACCTACGAGCAGTACTTC. Translating gives CASSLTGQTYEQYF. The full variable domain, in which reference TRBV28 and TRBJ2-7 provide the parts outside the CDR3, is DVKVTQSSRYLVKRTGEKVFLECVQDMDHENMFWYRQDPGLGLRLIYFSYDVKMKEKGDIPEGYSVSREKKERFSLILESASTNQTSMYLCASSLTGQTYEQYFGPGTRLTVT.

The CDR3 nucleotides read TGTGCCAGCAGTTTAAGGCGGGGGGCCTACGAGCAGTACTTC. It encodes CASSLRRGAYEQYF. The chain is built from TRBV27 and TRBJ2-7; 8 bases line up with TRBD2. Germline V lookup: CDR1 MNHEY, CDR2 SMNVEV (reference sequence). This CDR3 has 14 residues. J was trimmed by 2 bases and V by 2 bases; bases with no gene match: 2.

A few counts support this clone. J is TRBJ1-1 and V is TRBV7-9, with 7 bases aligning to TRBD1. The germline CDR1 and CDR2 sequences are SEHNR and FQNEAQ (reference sequence). The CDR3 is made up of 16 amino acids. The V gene end was trimmed by 1 base and the J gene end by 7 bases; junction bases not matched to a gene: 12. The CDR3 bases are TGTGCCAGCAGCTTAGGCCTCACCCGGGACAGCAGTGAAGCTTTCTTT. This gives the protein CASSLGLTRDSSEAFF. The full variable domain, rest sourced from reference TRBV7-9 and TRBJ1-1, is DTGVSQNPRHKITKRGQNVTFRCDPISEHNRLYWYRQTLGQGPEFLTYFQNEAQLEKSRLLSDRFSAERPKGSFSTLEIQRTEQGDSAMYLCASSLGLTRDSSEAFFGQGTRLTVV.

This chain links TRBV24-1 with TRBJ2-7; 10 bases fit TRBD1. The length of the CDR3 is 13 residues. Trimming removed 12 bases from V and 8 bases from J; junction bases left unmatched: 12. CDR1 and CDR2 from the germline V gene are KGHDR and SFDVKD. The CDR3 bases are TGTGCCCGCAGGAGGGACAGGGGCTTTCAGCAGTACTTC. It encodes CARRRDRGFQQYF.

This chain joins TRBV5-3 and TRBJ2-2; D possibly corresponds to TRBD1 (8 bases). TRBV5-3 falls under the ORF class, with uncertain function. Trimming shortened V by 10 bases and J by 7 bases, and 20 bases separated the two germline ends. This CDR3 has 14 residues. The chain's CDR3 is CARAGQGANGELFF. DNA for the CDR3: TGTGCCCGAGCGGGGCAGGGGGCCAACGGGGAGCTGTTTTTT.

This chain uses TRBV5-4 with TRBJ2-1; a weak D match, TRBD2 (6 bases). This CDR3 comprises 16 residues. Germline CDR1 is SGHNT and CDR2 is YYREEE (reference sequence). With 1 base removed from V and 7 bases from J, the gap between germline ends came to 18 bases. CDR3 DNA sequence: TGTGCCAGCAGCTTGAGTACGGCATTTCGGGGGAATGAGCAGTTCTTC. Translation: CASSLSTAFRGNEQFF.

The table lists this clone with a count of one. This chain uses TRBV19 with TRBJ2-2, with D uncertain. The germline V gene has CDR1 LNHDA and CDR2 SQIVND (reference sequence). The length of the CDR3 is 15 residues. Between the trimmed V and J ends, which lost 8 bases and 0 bases, there was a span of 13 bases. The CDR3 DNA is TGTGCCAGTGGTAGGCAGGTGGCGAACACCGGGGAGCTGTTTTTT. Amino acid sequence: CASGRQVANTGELFF.

This chain connects TRBV25-1 to TRBJ1-6; 9 bases are a match to TRBD1. V gave up 8 bases and J gave up 8 bases; unmatched junction bases: 7. The V gene's germline CDR1 is MGHDK and CDR2 SYGVNS. The CDR3 totals 14 residues. The CDR3 DNA is TGTGCCAGCGCGCCAGGACAGGGGTATTCACCCCTCCACTTT. Translation: CASAPGQGYSPLHF.

This clone was picked up one time. The CDR3 region has the DNA TGCAGCGTTGAGGCCACAGGGGGAGAGACCCAGTACTTC. This gives the protein CSVEATGGETQYF. This chain joins TRBV29-1 and TRBJ2-5, with TRBD1 matching 8 bases. V trimming: 3 bases; J trimming: 4 bases; junction bases outside the gene matches: 4. The germline CDR1 and CDR2 sequences are SQVTM and ANQGSEA. This CDR3 is 13 amino acids long.

This chain uses TRBV18 with TRBJ1-3, with D possibly being TRBD1 (5 bases). This CDR3 comprises 16 residues. The V and J ends lost 2 bases and 3 bases respectively, with 14 bases between them. Germline CDR1 and CDR2: KGHSH and LQKENI. The CDR3 loop is CASSPFPEGVGNTIYF. CDR3 nucleotide sequence: TGTGCCAGCTCACCATTCCCCGAAGGGGTTGGAAACACCATATATTTT.